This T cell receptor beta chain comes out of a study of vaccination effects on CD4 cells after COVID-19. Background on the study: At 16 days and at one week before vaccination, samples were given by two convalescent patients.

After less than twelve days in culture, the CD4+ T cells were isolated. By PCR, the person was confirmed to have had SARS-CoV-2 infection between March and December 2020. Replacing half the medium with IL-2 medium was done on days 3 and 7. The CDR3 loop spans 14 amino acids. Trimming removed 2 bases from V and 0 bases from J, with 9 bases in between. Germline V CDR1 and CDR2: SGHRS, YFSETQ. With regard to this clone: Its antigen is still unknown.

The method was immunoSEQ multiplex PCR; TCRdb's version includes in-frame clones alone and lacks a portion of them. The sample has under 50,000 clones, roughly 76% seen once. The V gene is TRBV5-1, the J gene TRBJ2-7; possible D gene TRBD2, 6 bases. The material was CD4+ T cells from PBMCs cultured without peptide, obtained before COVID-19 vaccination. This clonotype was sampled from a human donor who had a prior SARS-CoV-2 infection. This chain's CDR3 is CASSFRETSYEQYF. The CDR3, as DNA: TGCGCCAGCAGCTTCCGGGAGACCTCCTACGAGCAGTACTTC.